This TCR beta chain was sequenced for a study of blood T cell repertoires in COVID-19 (dated by TCRdb to about 2020). The study in broad terms: Collaborator samples came from the United States, Italy and Spain and covered acute and convalescent phases of COVID-19. HLA class I and class II types, where available, came from metadata supplied by the sample provider rather than from assay-based typing. The material from the prospective study consisted of cDNA or gDNA derived from T cells, B-cell-depleted T cells, or PBMCs. A freely available public database, intended as a resource for researchers studying the immune response to SARS-CoV-2, is where the repertoires were released. Samples were obtained from the ongoing ImmuneRACE study (first 160 participants) and from roughly 1,300 subjects provided by 6 global collaborators. Deeply sampled blood TCRbeta repertoires from subjects exposed to, actively infected with, or recovered from COVID-19 were included in the dataset. A de-identified subject ID, COVID-19 status, age in years and sex were almost always included in the sample metadata. Results the study describes overall, beyond this receptor: How much clinical and demographic metadata was included differed by source and by participant, and the metadata was provided uncurated.

V is cut back by 7 bases and J by 7 bases, with 4 bases in the junction unmatched. The germline V gene gives CDR1 as MNHEY and CDR2 as SVGAGI. The CDR3 starts with the cysteine, ends with the phenylalanine, and has 13 residues. Just the 39-base CDR3 DNA is kept, in frame starting at base 1. Whole blood was collected in K2EDTA tubes by collaborating institutions according to the institutions' own protocols. For TCRbeta analysis, collaborator samples were shipped as frozen whole blood, as isolated PBMCs, or as DNA extracted from either sample type. TCRbeta CDR3 regions were amplified from genomic DNA using the immunoSEQ Assay, a bias-controlled multiplex PCR. For the original study's pipeline: The number of nucleated cells in each sample was estimated from the amplification of reference gene primers within the assay. To quantify the absolute abundance of each unique TCRbeta CDR3 rearrangement, sequence reads were collapsed and filtered. For each sample, productive Simpson clonality was calculated as the square root of Simpson's diversity index over productive rearrangements. TCRdb's version of the immuneACCESS table is confined to in-frame rearrangements and falls short of the full clone set. An unresolved V gene accounts for under half of the shortfall where checked; the remainder is of unknown origin. V and J calls and clone size are as listed in that table; D and trimming were resolved from the DNA. Across this sample there are 40,000 or so clones, with approximately 89% seen only once. The ten largest make up 3.5% to 5% of the sample.

As regards this clone: Which antigen it targets is not known. Base qualities are missing; no much larger clone stands one base away.

The sequencing sample was made of peripheral blood. This sequence originates from a man between 60 and 75 years old with acute or convalescent COVID-19. This chain is built from TRBV6-5 and TRBJ1-6, with 7 central nucleotides matching TRBD1. Here is the DNA: TGTGCCAGCATCGGGACAGCGAATTCACCCCTCCACTTT. Translated, this gives CASIGTANSPLHF.